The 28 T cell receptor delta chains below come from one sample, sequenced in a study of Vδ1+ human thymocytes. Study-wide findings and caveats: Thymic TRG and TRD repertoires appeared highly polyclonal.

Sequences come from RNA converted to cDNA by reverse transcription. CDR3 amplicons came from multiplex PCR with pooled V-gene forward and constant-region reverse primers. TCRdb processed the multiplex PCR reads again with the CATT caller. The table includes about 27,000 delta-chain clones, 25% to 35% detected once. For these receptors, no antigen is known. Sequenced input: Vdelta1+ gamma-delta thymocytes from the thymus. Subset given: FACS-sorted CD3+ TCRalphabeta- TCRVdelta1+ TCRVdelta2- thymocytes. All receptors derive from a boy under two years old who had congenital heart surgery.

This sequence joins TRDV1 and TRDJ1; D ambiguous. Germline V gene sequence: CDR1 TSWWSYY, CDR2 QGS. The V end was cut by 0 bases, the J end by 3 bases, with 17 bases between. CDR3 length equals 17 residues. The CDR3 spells CALGELSPLTTSDKLIF. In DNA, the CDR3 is TGTGCTCTTGGGGAACTATCCCCCCTCACTACCTCCGATAAACTCATCTTT.

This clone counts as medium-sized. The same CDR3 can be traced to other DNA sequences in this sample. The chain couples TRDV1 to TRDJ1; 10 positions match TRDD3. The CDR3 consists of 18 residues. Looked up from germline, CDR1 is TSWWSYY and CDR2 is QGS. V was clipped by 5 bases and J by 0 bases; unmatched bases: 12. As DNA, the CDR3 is TGTGCTCTTGGGATACATCCCCGTACTGGGGGATACACCGATAAACTCATCTTT. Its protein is CALGIHPRTGGYTDKLIF.

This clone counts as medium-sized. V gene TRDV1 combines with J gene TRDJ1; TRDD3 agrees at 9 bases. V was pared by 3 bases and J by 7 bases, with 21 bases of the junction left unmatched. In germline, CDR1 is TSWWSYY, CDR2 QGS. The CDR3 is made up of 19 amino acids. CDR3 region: CALGDPLPRTGIRGSKLIF. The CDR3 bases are TGTGCTCTTGGGGACCCCCTCCCCCGAACGGGGATACGGGGATCTAAACTCATCTTT.

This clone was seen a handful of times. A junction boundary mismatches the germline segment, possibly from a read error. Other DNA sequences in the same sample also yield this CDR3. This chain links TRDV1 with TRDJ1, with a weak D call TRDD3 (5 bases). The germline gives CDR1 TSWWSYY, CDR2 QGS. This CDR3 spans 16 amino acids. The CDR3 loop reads CALGENLKGPSDKLIF. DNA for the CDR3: TGTGCCCTTGGGGAAAACCTTAAAGGGCCCTCCGATAAACTCATCTTT.

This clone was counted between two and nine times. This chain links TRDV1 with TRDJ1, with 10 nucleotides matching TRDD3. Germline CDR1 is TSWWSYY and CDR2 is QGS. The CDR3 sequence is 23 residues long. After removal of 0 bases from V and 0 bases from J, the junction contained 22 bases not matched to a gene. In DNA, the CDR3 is TGTGCTCTTGGGGAACTGCCGATCCTCCTTACTGGGGGATTGGAGTCTTACACCGATAAACTCATCTTT. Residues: CALGELPILLTGGLESYTDKLIF.

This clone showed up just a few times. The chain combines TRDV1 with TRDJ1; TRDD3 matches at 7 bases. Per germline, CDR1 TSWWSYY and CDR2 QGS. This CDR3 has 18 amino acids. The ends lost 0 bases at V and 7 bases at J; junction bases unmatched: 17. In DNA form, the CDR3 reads TGTGCTCTTGGGGAACTAACTCTTAATAGGTACTGGGGAATTAAACTCATCTTT. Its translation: CALGELTLNRYWGIKLIF.

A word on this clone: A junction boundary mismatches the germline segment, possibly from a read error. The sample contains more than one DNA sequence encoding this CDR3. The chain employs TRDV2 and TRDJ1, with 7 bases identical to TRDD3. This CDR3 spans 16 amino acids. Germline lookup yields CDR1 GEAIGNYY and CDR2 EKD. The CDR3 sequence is CAYDTYWGDHTDKLIF. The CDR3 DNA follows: TGTGCCTATGACACGTACTGGGGTGACCACACCGATAAACTTATCTTT.

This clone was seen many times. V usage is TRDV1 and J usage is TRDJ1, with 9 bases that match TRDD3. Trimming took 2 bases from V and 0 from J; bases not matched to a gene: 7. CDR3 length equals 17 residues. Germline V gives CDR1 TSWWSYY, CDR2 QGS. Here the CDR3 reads CALGEITGIRDTDKLIF. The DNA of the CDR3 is TGTGCTCTTGGGGAAATCACGGGGATACGCGACACCGATAAACTCATCTTT.

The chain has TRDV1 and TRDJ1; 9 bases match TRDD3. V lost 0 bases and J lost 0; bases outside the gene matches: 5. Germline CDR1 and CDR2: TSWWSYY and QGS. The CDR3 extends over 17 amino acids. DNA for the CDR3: TGTGCTCTTGGGGAACTAAGGGGGATACTGTACACCGATAAACTCATCTTT. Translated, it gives CALGELRGILYTDKLIF.

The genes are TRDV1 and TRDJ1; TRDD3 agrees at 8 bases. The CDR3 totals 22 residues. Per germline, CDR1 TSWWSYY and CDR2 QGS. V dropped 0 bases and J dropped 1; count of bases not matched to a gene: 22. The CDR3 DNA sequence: TGTGCTCTTGGGGAACTTGAGTATACCCTACTGCGTACTGGGGGTCGCACCGATAAACTCATCTTT. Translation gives CALGELEYTLLRTGGRTDKLIF.

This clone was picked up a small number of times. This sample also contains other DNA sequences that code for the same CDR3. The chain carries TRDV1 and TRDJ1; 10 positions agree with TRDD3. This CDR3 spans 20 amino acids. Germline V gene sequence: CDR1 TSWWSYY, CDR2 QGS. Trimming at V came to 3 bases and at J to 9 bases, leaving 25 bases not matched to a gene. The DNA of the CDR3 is TGTGCTCTTGGGGACCCATTACTCGGATCGTACTGGGGGATGGAATCTGAACTCATCTTT. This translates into CALGDPLLGSYWGMESELIF.

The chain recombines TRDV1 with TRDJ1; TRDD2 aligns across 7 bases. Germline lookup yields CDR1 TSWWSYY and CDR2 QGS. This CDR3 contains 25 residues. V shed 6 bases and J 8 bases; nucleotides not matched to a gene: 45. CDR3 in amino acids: CALGIPIPTLLRPTLTPALPRKLIF. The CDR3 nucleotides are TGTGCTCTTGGAATCCCCATTCCTACGTTACTCCGTCCCACCCTTACTCCCGCGCTACCCCGCAAACTCATCTTT.

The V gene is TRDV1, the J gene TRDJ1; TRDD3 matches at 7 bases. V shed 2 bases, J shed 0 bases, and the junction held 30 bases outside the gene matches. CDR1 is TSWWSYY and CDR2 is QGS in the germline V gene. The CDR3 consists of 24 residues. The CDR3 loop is CALGEFPSSPGRAGGLSYTDKLIF. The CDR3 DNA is TGTGCTCTTGGGGAATTCCCCTCCTCGCCGGGCCGAGCTGGGGGGTTATCGTACACCGATAAACTCATCTTT.

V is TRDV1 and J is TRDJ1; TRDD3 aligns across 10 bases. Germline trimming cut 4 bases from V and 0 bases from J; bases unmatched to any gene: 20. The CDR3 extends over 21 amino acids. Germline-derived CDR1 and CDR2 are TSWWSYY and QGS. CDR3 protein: CALGVRSIPDWGIGYTDKLIF. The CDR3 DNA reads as TGTGCTCTTGGGGTCCGTTCCATTCCTGACTGGGGGATTGGGTACACCGATAAACTCATCTTT.

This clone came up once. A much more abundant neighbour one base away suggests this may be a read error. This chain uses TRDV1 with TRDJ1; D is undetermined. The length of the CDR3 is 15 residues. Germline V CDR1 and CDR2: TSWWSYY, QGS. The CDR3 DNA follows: TGTGCTCTTGGGGGAACGCTAACTGTCACCGATAAAATCATCTTT. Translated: CALGGTLTVTDKIIF.

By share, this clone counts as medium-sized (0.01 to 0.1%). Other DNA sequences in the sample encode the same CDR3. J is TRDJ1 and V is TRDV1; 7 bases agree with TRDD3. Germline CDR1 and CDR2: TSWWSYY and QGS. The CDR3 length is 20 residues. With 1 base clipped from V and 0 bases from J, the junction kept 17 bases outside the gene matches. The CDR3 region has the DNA TGTGCTCTTGGGGAACGGGCCCTACGGTCTGGGGGCTCGTACACCGATAAACTCATCTTT. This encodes CALGERALRSGGSYTDKLIF.

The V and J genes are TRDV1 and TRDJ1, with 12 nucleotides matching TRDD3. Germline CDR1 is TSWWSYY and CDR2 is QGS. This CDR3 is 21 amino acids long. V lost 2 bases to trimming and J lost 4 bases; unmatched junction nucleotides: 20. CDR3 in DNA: TGTGCTCTTGGGGAATTTAGGCATGAACTGGGGGATACACACGTCGGCGATAAACTCATCTTT. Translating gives CALGEFRHELGDTHVGDKLIF.

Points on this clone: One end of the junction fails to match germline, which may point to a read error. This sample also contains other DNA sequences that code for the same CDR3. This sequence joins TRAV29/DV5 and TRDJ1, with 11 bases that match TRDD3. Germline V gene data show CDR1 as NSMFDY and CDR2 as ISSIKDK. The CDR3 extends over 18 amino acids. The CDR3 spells CAASGECPTGGYGHKLIF. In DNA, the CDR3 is TGTGCCGCAAGCGGGGAATGCCCCACTGGGGGATATGGGCATAAACTCATCTTT.

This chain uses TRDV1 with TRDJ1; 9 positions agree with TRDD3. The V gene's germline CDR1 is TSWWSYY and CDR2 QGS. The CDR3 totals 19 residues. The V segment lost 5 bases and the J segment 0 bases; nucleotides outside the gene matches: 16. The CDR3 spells CALGILPYWGTFHTDKLIF. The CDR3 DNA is TGTGCTCTTGGGATCCTTCCCTACTGGGGGACCTTCCACACCGATAAACTCATCTTT.

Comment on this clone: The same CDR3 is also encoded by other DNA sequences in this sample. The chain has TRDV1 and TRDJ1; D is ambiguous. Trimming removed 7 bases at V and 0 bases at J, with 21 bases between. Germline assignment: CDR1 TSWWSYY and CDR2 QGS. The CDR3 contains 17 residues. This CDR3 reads CALVRRTRPTYTDKLIF. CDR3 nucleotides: TGTGCTCTTGTACGGAGGACCCGTCCCACGTACACCGATAAACTCATCTTT.

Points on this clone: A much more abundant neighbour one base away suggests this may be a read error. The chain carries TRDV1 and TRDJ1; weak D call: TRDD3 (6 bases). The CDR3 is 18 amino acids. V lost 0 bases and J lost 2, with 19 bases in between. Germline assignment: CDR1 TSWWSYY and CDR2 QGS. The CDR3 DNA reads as TGTGCTCTTGGGGAACTCGCCATCCTTTGGGGGGCTACCGATAAACTCATCTTT. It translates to CALGELAILWGATDKLIF.

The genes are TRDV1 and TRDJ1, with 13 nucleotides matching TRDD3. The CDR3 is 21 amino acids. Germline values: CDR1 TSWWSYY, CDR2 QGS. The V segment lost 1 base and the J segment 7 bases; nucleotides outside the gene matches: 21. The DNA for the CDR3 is TGTGCTCTTGGGGAACATTTTCCCAGGGGTCGCTTACTGGGGGATACGGGTAAACTCATCTTT. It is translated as CALGEHFPRGRLLGDTGKLIF.

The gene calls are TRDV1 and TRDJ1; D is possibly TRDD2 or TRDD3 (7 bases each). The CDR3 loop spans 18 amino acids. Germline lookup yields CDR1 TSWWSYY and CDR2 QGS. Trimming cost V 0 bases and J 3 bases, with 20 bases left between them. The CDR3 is CALGELSYLTGDSDKLIF. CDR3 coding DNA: TGTGCTCTTGGGGAACTTTCCTACCTCACTGGGGATTCCGATAAACTCATCTTT.

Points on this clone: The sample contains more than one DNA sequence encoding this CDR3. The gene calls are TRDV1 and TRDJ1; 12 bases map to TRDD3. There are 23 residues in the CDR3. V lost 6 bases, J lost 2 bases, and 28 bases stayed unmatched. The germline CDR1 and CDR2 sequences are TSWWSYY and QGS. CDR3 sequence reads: CALGGGPLPRRVLGDTQTDKLIF. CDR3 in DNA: TGTGCTCTTGGTGGGGGTCCTCTTCCTCGCCGTGTACTGGGGGATACTCAGACCGATAAACTCATCTTT.

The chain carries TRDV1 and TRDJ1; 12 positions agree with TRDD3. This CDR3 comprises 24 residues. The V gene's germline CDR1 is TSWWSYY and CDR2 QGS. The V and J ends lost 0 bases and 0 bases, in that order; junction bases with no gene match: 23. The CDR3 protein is CALGELAPAKLGDTHPLYTDKLIF. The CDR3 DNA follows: TGTGCTCTTGGGGAACTAGCCCCGGCGAAACTGGGGGATACTCACCCCTTGTACACCGATAAACTCATCTTT.

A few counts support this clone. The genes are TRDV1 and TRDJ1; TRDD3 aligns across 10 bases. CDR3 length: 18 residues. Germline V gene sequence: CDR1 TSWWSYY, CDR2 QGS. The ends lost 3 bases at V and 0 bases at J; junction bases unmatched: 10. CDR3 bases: TGTGCTCTTGGGGAGTATTCTACTGGGGGATGCTACACCGATAAACTCATCTTT. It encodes CALGEYSTGGCYTDKLIF.

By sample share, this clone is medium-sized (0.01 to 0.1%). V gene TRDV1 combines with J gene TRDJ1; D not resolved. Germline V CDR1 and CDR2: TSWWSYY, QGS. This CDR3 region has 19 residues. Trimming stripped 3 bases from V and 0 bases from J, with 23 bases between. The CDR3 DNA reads TGTGCTCTTGGGGAGGAGATGACGAATTCTGCCCGGTACACCGATAAACTCATCTTT. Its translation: CALGEEMTNSARYTDKLIF.

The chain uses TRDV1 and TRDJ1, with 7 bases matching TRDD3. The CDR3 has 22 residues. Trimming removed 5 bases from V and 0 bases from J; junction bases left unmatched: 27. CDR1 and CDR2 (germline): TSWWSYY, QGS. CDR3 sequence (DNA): TGTGCTCTTGGGATCCTTTGGGGCCGGGGTATAAATGGGGGAGACTACACCGATAAACTCATCTTT. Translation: CALGILWGRGINGGDYTDKLIF.